This T cell receptor beta chain was obtained from a study of cytomegalovirus exposure and HLA in healthy donors. To note about this clone: As yet, its antigen is unknown.

The V gene end was trimmed by 1 base and the J gene end by 2 bases; junction bases not matched to a gene: 3. This CDR3 is 15 amino acids long. The germline gives CDR1 SGHDT, CDR2 YYEEEE. The PCR used 60 Vbeta and 13 Jbeta primers. Assay used: immunoSEQ multiplex PCR; TCRdb lists only in-frame clones, some missing. The sample holds about 160,000 clones, roughly 80% seen once. Whole-study findings and limits: The study listed approximately 160 cytomegalovirus-associated TCR beta chains.

The TCR originated in a male donor in good health and CMV-seropositive. The genes are TRBV5-6 and TRBJ2-3, with TRBD2 matching over 8 bases. Specimen: PBMCs. The CDR3 protein is CASSLLRGATDTQYF. CDR3 in DNA: TGTGCCAGCAGCTTGCTGCGGGGGGCCACAGATACGCAGTATTTT. The full variable domain, in which reference TRBV5-6 and TRBJ2-3 provide the parts outside the CDR3, is DAGVTQSPTHLIKTRGQQVTLRCSPKSGHDTVSWYQQALGQGPQFIFQYYEEEERQRGNFPDRFSGHQFPNYSSELNVNALLLGDSALYLCASSLLRGATDTQYFGPGTRLTVL.